The following is a TCR beta chain sequence with its context. Its cognate antigen is unknown. The entry originates in a study of cytomegalovirus exposure and HLA in healthy donors. Study observations and caveats: Rates of TCR association differed by HLA locus in a later analysis, with DRB1 highest and HLA-C lowest. Association with HLA alleles at 0.05 false discovery rate was found for 15,000 to 20,000 TCR beta sequences in a later analysis.

In germline, CDR1 is SGHVS, CDR2 FNYEAQ. This CDR3 spans 12 amino acids. V gave up 2 bases and J gave up 6 bases, with 7 bases separating them. The PCR employed 60 Vbeta primers together with 13 Jbeta primers. Measured with immunoSEQ multiplex PCR; TCRdb has only the in-frame clones, and not every one. Here the sample spans under 120,000 clones, 55% to 65% being singletons. J is TRBJ1-1 and V is TRBV7-6; D is uncertain. The receptor's source is a man aged 25 to 40 in good health and CMV-seropositive. Sequenced: PBMCs. The CDR3 region is CASSLPLSEAFF. In DNA, the CDR3 is TGTGCCAGCAGCTTACCTTTGTCTGAAGCTTTCTTT.